These 25 T cell receptor beta chains originate from one sample sequenced in a study of T-cell reconstitution after alpha-beta-depleted transplantation in children. This sample's TCRbeta library carried unique molecular identifier barcodes. TCRdb reprocessed the PCR reads with MiXCR, giving one entry per CDR3 protein. The sample carries around 370,000 distinct CDR3 sequences, under 13% recorded once. The sequencing used PBMCs from the stem cell graft donor, collected from the stem cell graft. All receptors come from a human donor who donated a stem cell graft to a child with acute lymphoblastic leukemia.

This clonotype has a handful of counts. The genes are TRBV7-8 and TRBJ2-7; 10 bases are a match to TRBD2. V trimming: 6 bases; J trimming: 2 bases; junction bases outside the gene matches: 7. Germline V gives CDR1 SGHVS, CDR2 FQNEAQ. CDR3 length equals 15 residues. The chain's CDR3 is CASSPTSGTAYEQYF. Here the CDR3 DNA reads TGTGCCAGCAGTCCAACTAGCGGGACTGCCTACGAGCAGTACTTC.

The chain is built from TRBV29-1 and TRBJ2-1; 9 bases are shared with TRBD2. The CDR3 totals 14 residues. J lost 3 bases, V lost 7 bases, and 7 bases had no gene match. CDR1 SQVTM and CDR2 ANQGSEA come from the germline V gene. The CDR3 sequence is CSGVLAGNYNEQFF. The CDR3 DNA follows: TGCAGCGGTGTCCTAGCGGGGAACTACAATGAGCAGTTCTTC.

The J gene is TRBJ2-2, the V gene TRBV4-2; D is undetermined. There are 16 residues in the CDR3. The V end lost 0 bases, the J end lost 3 bases, and 11 bases lay between the germline ends. Looked up from germline, CDR1 is LGHNA and CDR2 is YNFKEQ. In DNA, the CDR3 is TGTGCCAGCAGCCAAGATCTAACTACCTACACCGGGGAGCTGTTTTTT. Residues: CASSQDLTTYTGELFF.

This clonotype was found a few times. This chain links TRBV27 with TRBJ2-5; tentatively, D is TRBD1 (6 bases). The CDR3 contains 14 residues. The V end lost 5 bases, the J end lost 4 bases, and 14 bases lay between the germline ends. Germline values: CDR1 MNHEY, CDR2 SMNVEV (reference sequence). This CDR3 is CASSLQGGSETQYF. In DNA form, the CDR3 reads TGTGCCAGCAGTCTACAGGGTGGGTCAGAGACCCAGTACTTC.

The chain is built from TRBV4-1 and TRBJ2-3; possible D gene TRBD1, 8 bases. The germline V gene encodes CDR1 MGHRA and CDR2 YSYEKL. CDR3 length: 14 amino acids. V was pared by 6 bases and J by 4 bases, with 14 bases between. The CDR3 DNA reads TGCGCCAGCAGTACAGGGGGGAGGGCAGATACGCAGTATTTT. Translating it yields CASSTGGRADTQYF.

This clonotype has only a few counts. The rearrangement joins TRBV20-1 to TRBJ2-3, with D possibly matching TRBD2 (6 bases). This CDR3 comprises 16 residues. CDR1 DFQATT and CDR2 SNEGSKA come from the germline V gene (reference sequence). V was clipped by 3 bases and J by 0 bases, with 16 bases between them. CDR3 DNA sequence: TGCAGTGCTAGTTCCCCTTCCGGGACTAGCACAGATACGCAGTATTTT. As protein: CSASSPSGTSTDTQYF.

This chain joins TRBV23-1 and TRBJ2-7; 10 bases match TRBD1. TRBV23-1 is sorted into the ORF group, with uncertain function. V lost 4 bases and J lost 4; bases outside the gene matches: 13. The CDR3 is 17 amino acids. CDR3 nucleotides: TGCGCCAGCAGTCTATTGACAGGGGGCGTCGATTTGTACGAGCAGTACTTC. Translating gives CASSLLTGGVDLYEQYF.

Written as DNA, the CDR3 is TGTGCCAGCAGCAGGGACGCGTGGGCAGATACGCAGTATTTT. Protein: CASSRDAWADTQYF. The chain joins TRBV6-2 or TRBV6-3 to TRBJ2-3; D could derive from TRBD1 or TRBD2 (5 bases each). The CDR3 spans 14 residues. V was pared by 6 bases and J by 4 bases, with 14 bases between. Germline V gene lookup returns CDR1 MNHEY and CDR2 SVGEGT.

The chain is built from TRBV28 and TRBJ1-5, with D possibly TRBD1 on 6 matching bases. There are 13 residues in the CDR3. The germline CDR1 and CDR2 sequences are MDHEN and SYDVKM. The germline V and J ends were trimmed by 5 bases and 6 bases, with 11 bases remaining between them. The DNA of the CDR3 is TGTGCCAGCAGTGGGGGGCTGGGTCAGCCCCAGCATTTT. Protein product: CASSGGLGQPQHF. Drawing the rest from reference TRBV28 and TRBJ1-5, the complete variable domain is DVKVTQSSRYLVKRTGEKVFLECVQDMDHENMFWYRQDPGLGLRLIYFSYDVKMKEKGDIPEGYSVSREKKERFSLILESASTNQTSMYLCASSGGLGQPQHFGDGTRLSIL.

In this sample, this clonotype turned up many times. The V gene is TRBV7-9, the J gene TRBJ1-1; possible D gene TRBD1, 6 bases. From germline, CDR1 is SEHNR and CDR2 FQNEAQ (reference sequence). V shed 8 bases and J shed 0 bases, with 10 bases lying between them. The CDR3 contains 13 residues. CDR3 DNA: TGTGCCAGCGAAACAGGGATGAACACTGAAGCTTTCTTT. Its translation is CASETGMNTEAFF.

The chain couples TRBV5-1 to TRBJ2-1; D is unclear. Between the trimmed V and J ends, which lost 4 bases and 10 bases, there was a span of 12 bases. This CDR3 has 12 residues. Germline-derived CDR1 and CDR2 are SGHRS and YFSETQ. The CDR3 nucleotides are TGCGCCAGCAGCCCCGAGTCGAGCGAGCAGTTCTTC. It encodes CASSPESSEQFF.

This clonotype was observed a few times. This chain joins TRBV24-1 and TRBJ1-2; D not resolved. There are 12 residues in the CDR3. CDR1 and CDR2 from the germline V gene are KGHDR and SFDVKD. V lost 2 bases, J lost 8 bases, and 8 bases lay in between. This chain's CDR3 is CATSDSRVGYTF. The CDR3 DNA follows: TGTGCCACCAGTGATTCCCGGGTCGGCTACACCTTC.

The chain uses TRBV4-3 and TRBJ2-3; D remains ambiguous. This CDR3 has 14 amino acids. Trimming pared 0 bases from V and 0 bases from J, leaving 4 bases between. Germline V gives CDR1 LGHNA, CDR2 YSLEER. The CDR3 nucleotides read TGCGCCAGCAGCCAAGATACTAGCACAGATACGCAGTATTTT. Translating it yields CASSQDTSTDTQYF.

This clonotype showed up just a few times. The CDR3 nucleotides are TGTGCCAGCAAGGGACTAGAGCTCTACAATGAGCAGTTCTTC. Amino acids: CASKGLELYNEQFF. V and J are TRBV27 and TRBJ2-1; 8 nucleotides match TRBD2. V gave up 7 bases and J gave up 3 bases; unmatched junction bases: 5. The CDR3 is 14 residues long. Germline CDR1 reads MNHEY; CDR2 reads SMNVEV (reference sequence).

Only a few counts were recorded for this clonotype. This chain links TRBV20-1 with TRBJ2-1; 12 bases align to TRBD2. CDR3 size: 18 residues. The germline V gene encodes CDR1 DFQATT and CDR2 SNEGSKA (reference sequence). J was trimmed by 4 bases and V by 0 bases; bases with no gene match: 10. This chain's CDR3 is CSARDLLAGGMVYNEQFF. CDR3 DNA sequence: TGCAGTGCTAGAGATCTACTAGCGGGAGGAATGGTTTACAATGAGCAGTTCTTC.

The sample holds a few counts of this clonotype. J is TRBJ2-7 and V is TRBV29-1, with a possible D match to TRBD1 (6 bases). V was pared by 6 bases and J by 4 bases, with 7 bases between. This CDR3 has 10 amino acids. Germline V lookup: CDR1 SQVTM, CDR2 ANQGSEA. In nucleotides, the CDR3 is TGCAGCGTCAGGGGTTACGAGCAGTACTTC. Translation gives CSVRGYEQYF.

The table lists this clonotype with a few counts. The rearrangement joins TRBV30 to TRBJ2-4, with D perhaps matching TRBD2 (6 bases). The CDR3 is 13 amino acids. Germline CDR1 and CDR2: GTSNPN and SVGIG (reference sequence). V gave up 5 bases and J gave up 3 bases, with 11 bases separating them. The CDR3 DNA follows: TGTGCCTGGGGTCAGGAGGGCAAAAACATTCAGTACTTC. Its protein product is CAWGQEGKNIQYF. The full variable domain, completed using reference TRBV30 and TRBJ2-4, is SQTIHQWPATLVQPVGSPLSLECTVEGTSNPNLYWYRQAAGRGLQLLFYSVGIGQISSEVPQNLSASRPQDRQFILSSKKLLLSDSGFYLCAWGQEGKNIQYFGAGTRLSVL.

In its sample, this clonotype was seen a few times. The rearrangement uses TRBV4-3 and TRBJ2-7; D perhaps matches TRBD2 (5 bases). CDR1 LGHNA and CDR2 YSLEER come from the germline V gene. CDR3 length: 16 residues. V lost 1 base and J lost 1, with 14 bases in between. As DNA, the CDR3 is TGCGCCAGCAGCCAAGGCCTGAAAAGCGGTTCCTACGAGCAGTACTTC. Its translation: CASSQGLKSGSYEQYF.

This clonotype was picked up many times. V usage is TRBV18 and J usage is TRBJ2-7, with a possible D match to TRBD2 (5 bases). Per germline, CDR1 KGHSH and CDR2 LQKENI. V was clipped by 6 bases and J by 0 bases, with 12 bases between them. The CDR3 sequence is 14 residues long. CDR3 in amino acids: CASSGWGASYEQYF. DNA of the CDR3: TGTGCCAGCTCCGGTTGGGGAGCCTCCTACGAGCAGTACTTC.

This clonotype was found a few times. This rearrangement joins TRBV20-1 to TRBJ2-2, with TRBD2 as a possible D gene (6 bases). Trimming took off 6 bases at V and 5 bases at J, with 16 bases between the two ends. Germline V CDR1 and CDR2: DFQATT, SNEGSKA (reference sequence). The CDR3 length is 14 residues. Written as DNA, the CDR3 is TGCAGTGCAACGCCCGGGACTCCTACCGGGGAGCTGTTTTTT. It specifies CSATPGTPTGELFF.

This clonotype was counted many times. V usage is TRBV27 and J usage is TRBJ1-5; TRBD1 might be the D (5 bases). The CDR3 totals 17 residues. Germline lookup yields CDR1 MNHEY and CDR2 SMNVEV (reference sequence). Trimming stripped 3 bases from V and 0 bases from J, with 15 bases between. The CDR3: CASSLVPGPTSNQPQHF. The CDR3 region has the DNA TGTGCCAGCAGTTTGGTTCCGGGACCAACTAGCAATCAGCCCCAGCATTTT.

This clonotype was counted a few times. The V gene is TRBV7-2, the J gene TRBJ2-7; D possibly matches TRBD1 or TRBD2 (5 bases each). The CDR3 length is 16 residues. From germline, CDR1 is SGHTA and CDR2 FQGNSA. V shed 5 bases and J shed 2 bases, with 19 bases lying between them. CDR3 in DNA: TGTGCCAGCAGCGTTTCTAGAGAGGGGCCCCCCTACGAGCAGTACTTC. Its protein is CASSVSREGPPYEQYF. The variable domain in full, with the rest retrieved from reference TRBV7-2 and TRBJ2-7, is GAGVSQSPSNKVTEKGKDVELRCDPISGHTALYWYRQSLGQGLEFLIYFQGNSAPDKSGLPSDRFSAERTGGSVSTLTIQRTQQEDSAVYLCASSVSREGPPYEQYFGPGTRLTVT.

The sample holds a few counts of this clonotype. The chain carries TRBV12-3 or TRBV12-4 and TRBJ2-5; D uncertain. CDR3 size: 15 residues. V was cut by 1 base and J by 1 base, with 10 bases left in between. The CDR3 sequence: CASSLGQTAQETQYF. In DNA form, the CDR3 reads TGTGCCAGCAGTTTAGGACAAACAGCCCAAGAGACCCAGTACTTC.

This clonotype was detected only a few times. The V call is TRBV7-9, the J call TRBJ1-1; TRBD1 matches 9 bases. Trimming at V came to 1 base and at J to 3 bases, leaving 6 bases not matched to a gene. The CDR3 has 16 amino acids. Germline-derived CDR1 and CDR2 are SEHNR and FQNEAQ (reference sequence). The CDR3, as DNA: TGTGCCAGCAGCTTAGTGAACAGGGGGCCGGACACTGAAGCTTTCTTT. Amino acid sequence: CASSLVNRGPDTEAFF. Using reference TRBV7-9 and TRBJ1-1 for the parts outside the CDR3, the full variable domain is DTGVSQNPRHKITKRGQNVTFRCDPISEHNRLYWYRQTLGQGPEFLTYFQNEAQLEKSRLLSDRFSAERPKGSFSTLEIQRTEQGDSAMYLCASSLVNRGPDTEAFFGQGTRLTVV.

This clonotype showed up just a few times. The V call is TRBV7-3, the J call TRBJ2-1, with 8 bases that match TRBD2. From germline, CDR1 is SGHTA and CDR2 FQGTGA. Germline trimming cut 5 bases from V and 3 bases from J; bases unmatched to any gene: 6. The CDR3 has 15 amino acids. CDR3 bases: TGTGCCAGCAGCCTCGTTAGCGGGAACTACAATGAGCAGTTCTTC. This encodes CASSLVSGNYNEQFF.